This is a list of T cell receptor beta chains from one sample in a study of cytomegalovirus exposure and HLA in healthy donors. Produced via immunoSEQ multiplex PCR; TCRdb's table is partial and in-frame only. The sample shows over 55,000 clones, around 87% of them seen only once. The sequenced sample consisted of PBMCs. Receptors were obtained from a man between 18 and 29 years old in good health and CMV-seronegative. CDR3s include the opening cysteine and the closing phenylalanine or tryptophan. Fields, in order: J gene, D gene, clone size, V gene, CDR3 protein, CDR3 DNA. A D gene is named only where the DNA matches it firmly. Some rows mark clone size as missing; the rest say once, few, many or name a class of expanded clone.

TRBJ1-5,.,.,TRBV9,CASSVDSYQPQHF,TGTGCCAGCAGCGTAGACAGTTATCAGCCCCAGCATTTT
TRBJ2-3,TRBD2,once,TRBV6-6,CASTTGGAGPDTQYF,TGTGCCAGCACCACGGGAGGGGCCGGCCCGGATACGCAGTATTTT
TRBJ2-7,.,.,TRBV5-4,CASSLVGDSYEQYF,TGTGCCAGCAGCTTGGTAGGAGATTCCTACGAGCAGTACTTC
TRBJ1-6,.,.,TRBV18,CASSPLREWSDNSPLHF,TGTGCCAGCTCACCACTTAGAGAGTGGTCGGATAATTCACCCCTCCACTTT
TRBJ2-3,TRBD2,few,TRBV4-2,CASSQASSGRGDTQYF,TGTGCCAGCAGCCAAGCGAGTAGCGGGAGGGGGGATACGCAGTATTTT
TRBJ1-2,TRBD1,.,TRBV7-9,CASSQTQGEYGYTF,TGTGCCAGCAGCCAAACCCAGGGGGAATATGGCTACACCTTC
TRBJ2-7,TRBD1,few,TRBV4-1,CASSQVHGWAGGSYEQYF,TGCGCCAGCAGCCAAGTGCATGGTTGGGCAGGGGGATCCTACGAGCAGTACTTC
TRBJ2-5,.,.,TRBV19,CASSIVGRAETQYF,TGTGCCAGTAGTATAGTAGGCCGAGCGGAGACCCAGTACTTC
TRBJ2-7,TRBD1,.,TRBV5-1,CASSLAGDSMRYF,TGCGCCAGCAGCTTGGCCGGGGACAGTATGAGGTACTTC
TRBJ1-6,.,few,TRBV28,CASGLRRAYNSPLHF,TGTGCCAGCGGGTTGAGGAGGGCCTATAATTCACCCCTCCACTTT
TRBJ2-7,TRBD1,.,TRBV11-2,CASSFGTGEGYEQYF,TGTGCCAGCAGCTTTGGGACAGGGGAAGGCTACGAGCAGTACTTC
TRBJ1-4,.,.,TRBV7-9,CASRRTDSNEKLFF,TGTGCCAGCAGAAGGACGGACTCTAATGAAAAACTGTTTTTT
TRBJ1-2,.,.,TRBV10-3,CAISDVPGGYGYTF,TGTGCCATCAGTGATGTCCCAGGTGGCTATGGCTACACCTTC
TRBJ2-7,TRBD1,.,TRBV9,CASSPGQGRGEQYF,TGTGCCAGCAGCCCAGGACAGGGCCGGGGTGAGCAGTACTTC
TRBJ2-5,.,.,TRBV4-1,CASSQDWVQGGQETQYF,TGCGCCAGCAGCCAAGATTGGGTTCAGGGGGGTCAAGAGACCCAGTACTTC
TRBJ2-7,.,.,TRBV11-2,CASSSNRDMGAYEQYF,TGTGCCAGCAGCTCCAACCGGGACATGGGAGCCTACGAGCAGTACTTC
TRBJ2-7,.,.,TRBV10-1,CASSESRAGGEQYF,TGCGCCAGCAGTGAGTCGCGGGCCGGCGGCGAGCAGTACTTC
TRBJ2-7,.,.,TRBV12-2,CASRPRRQGFHEQYF,TGTGCAAGTCGCCCTCGTCGACAGGGTTTTCACGAGCAGTACTTC
TRBJ1-4,TRBD1,.,TRBV28,CASRPYGDRGEKLFF,TGTGCCAGCAGACCCTACGGGGACAGGGGTGAAAAACTGTTTTTT
TRBJ1-2,TRBD1,.,TRBV10-2,CASSDLSQGYNYGYTF,TGCGCCAGCAGTGATCTTTCACAGGGGTATAACTATGGCTACACCTTC
TRBJ2-5,.,.,TRBV1,CTSSQDLAGGSRKTQYF,TGCACCAGCAGCCAAGATCTAGCGGGGGGTAGTAGGAAGACCCAGTACTTC
TRBJ1-1,.,few,TRBV6-5,CASSYFQGRGTEAFF,TGTGCCAGCAGTTACTTCCAGGGGAGGGGGACTGAAGCTTTCTTT
TRBJ1-5,TRBD1,.,TRBV19,CATSGQGRQPQHF,TGTGCCACCAGTGGACAGGGACGACAGCCCCAGCATTTT
TRBJ1-4,TRBD1,.,TRBV6-5,CASSYSRGPNEKLFF,TGTGCCAGCAGTTACTCCAGGGGGCCTAATGAAAAACTGTTTTTT
TRBJ2-7,.,.,TRBV11-2,CASSLFSGRYF,TGTGCCAGCAGCTTATTCTCCGGGAGGTACTTC